This TCR beta chain was recovered during a study of cytomegalovirus exposure and HLA in healthy donors. General study results and limits: When presence/absence was analysed, sequencing depth was taken to be roughly uniform across donors.

This clone was observed once. Its antigen is unknown. The CDR3 consists of 17 residues. CDR1 is SGHRS, CDR2 YFSETQ, per germline. Germline trimming cut 3 bases from V and 3 bases from J; bases unmatched to any gene: 11. Both 60 Vbeta primers and 13 Jbeta primers went into the PCR. The protocol was immunoSEQ multiplex PCR, while the TCRdb copy is restricted to in-frame clones and leaves out a portion. Altogether about 150,000 clones are present, about 84% being singletons, with the ten largest covering 5.6%. This sequence joins TRBV5-1 and TRBJ2-2, with 7 bases identical to TRBD1. The sequence was obtained from a woman aged 40 to 49 in good health and CMV-seropositive. The sequencing input was PBMCs. The CDR3 DNA is TGCGCCAGCAGCTCGAACTACAGGGGTCAGGACACCGGGGAGCTGTTTTTT. Amino acid sequence: CASSSNYRGQDTGELFF.